These 18 T cell receptor beta chains were all obtained from the same sample, sequenced in a study of shared clonotypes between healthy human individuals. The data were produced by immunoSEQ multiplex PCR, yet TCRdb's version contains in-frame clones alone and is incomplete. The repertoire holds roughly 640,000 clones, 95% to 98% seen once, with roughly 0.055% in the top ten. Sequencing used naive CD4+ T cells sorted from blood. Subset meaning: CD45RA+ positively selected. These receptors originate from a woman aged 30 to 39 in good health.

This chain connects TRBV5-4 to TRBJ2-5; possible D gene TRBD1, 6 bases. The CDR3 extends over 14 amino acids. Germline V gene lookup returns CDR1 SGHNT and CDR2 YYREEE (reference sequence). Trimming took 4 bases from V and 3 from J, leaving 13 bases between them. CDR3 amino acids: CASSGGQRKETQYF. CDR3 coding DNA: TGTGCCAGCAGCGGCGGACAGAGAAAAGAGACCCAGTACTTC.

Concerning this clone: The same CDR3 arises from other DNA sequences in this sample as well. This chain joins TRBV5-1 and TRBJ1-1, with D possibly being TRBD1 (5 bases). The V gene's germline CDR1 is SGHRS and CDR2 YFSETQ. Trimming shortened V by 1 base and J by 1 base, and 5 bases separated the two germline ends. The CDR3 has 13 amino acids. CDR3 sequence: CASSLQGNTEAFF. The CDR3 DNA follows: TGCGCCAGCAGCTTGCAGGGGAACACTGAAGCTTTCTTT.

This clone occurred once. As DNA, the CDR3 is TGTGCCAGCAGTTTAGGGTTACGGGACCTAGGGAACACTGAAGCTTTCTTT. It encodes CASSLGLRDLGNTEAFF. The gene calls are TRBV27 and TRBJ1-1, with D possibly matching TRBD1 (5 bases). Trimming stripped 2 bases from V and 1 base from J, with 17 bases between. The CDR3 is 17 amino acids. Germline values: CDR1 MNHEY, CDR2 SMNVEV (reference sequence).

Only a few counts were recorded for this clone. The CDR3, as DNA: TGTGCCAGCAGTGATTACAGGGCCCAGGGCTACACCTTC. This gives the protein CASSDYRAQGYTF. The chain recombines TRBV2 with TRBJ1-2; TRBD1 might be the D (6 bases). The germline V and J ends were trimmed by 3 bases and 8 bases, with 13 bases remaining between them. From germline, CDR1 is SNHLY and CDR2 FYNNEI. The CDR3 contains 13 residues.

The chain uses TRBV14 and TRBJ2-5; a possible D gene is TRBD2 (5 bases). The V end lost 4 bases, the J end lost 2 bases, and 11 bases lay between the germline ends. There are 14 residues in the CDR3. CDR1 and CDR2 from the germline V gene are SGHDN and FVKESK. DNA of the CDR3: TGTGCCAGCAGCCTGCGGAGCGGACAAGAGACCCAGTACTTC. Its translation is CASSLRSGQETQYF.

V gene TRBV6-6 combines with J gene TRBJ2-7, with TRBD2 matching over 8 bases. Trimming took 4 bases from V and 2 from J; bases not matched to a gene: 4. The CDR3 runs 14 residues. Looked up from germline, CDR1 is MNHNY and CDR2 is SVGAGI (reference sequence). The CDR3 spells CASSSSGGPYEQYF. CDR3 bases: TGTGCCAGCAGTTCCTCGGGAGGGCCCTACGAGCAGTACTTC.

The table lists this clone with a count of one. This chain connects TRBV2 to TRBJ2-6, with D perhaps TRBD2 (5 bases). The germline V gene encodes CDR1 SNHLY and CDR2 FYNNEI. Trimming took off 6 bases at V and 0 bases at J, with 9 bases between the two ends. This CDR3 spans 15 amino acids. CDR3 protein: CASSGLRSGANVLTF. The CDR3, as DNA: TGTGCCAGCAGCGGACTGCGCTCTGGGGCCAACGTCCTGACTTTC.

CDR3 protein: CASSPIAGLAGLETQYF. CDR3 DNA: TGTGCCAGCAGCCCTATAGCGGGACTAGCGGGATTGGAGACCCAGTACTTC. The rearrangement links TRBV7-2 to TRBJ2-5; 13 bases are a match to TRBD2. CDR1 is SGHTA and CDR2 is FQGNSA in the germline V gene. With 5 bases clipped from V and 5 bases from J, the junction kept 11 bases outside the gene matches. The CDR3 sequence is 17 residues long.

This chain links TRBV2 with TRBJ2-5; 7 bases match TRBD2. The CDR3 spans 15 residues. Germline loops: CDR1 SNHLY, CDR2 FYNNEI. The trim removed 4 bases at V and 5 bases at J, leaving 10 bases unmatched. In DNA, the CDR3 is TGTGCCAGCAGTGGGGCGGGAGTGGTTGGGGAGACCCAGTACTTC. Protein: CASSGAGVVGETQYF.

The chain recombines TRBV11-2 with TRBJ2-5; no clear D gene. V gave up 1 base and J gave up 2 bases, with 8 bases separating them. The CDR3 spans 14 residues. The germline V gene encodes CDR1 SGHAT and CDR2 FQNNGV. CDR3 loop: CASSLVVAQETQYF. The CDR3 nucleotides read TGTGCCAGCAGCTTAGTTGTGGCACAAGAGACCCAGTACTTC.

The genes are TRBV5-1 and TRBJ2-1; TRBD2 matches at 11 bases. The CDR3 consists of 17 residues. Germline V CDR1 and CDR2: SGHRS, YFSETQ. With V trimmed by 6 bases and J by 4 bases, 12 bases remained unmatched. The CDR3: CASTRVPGLAEYNEQFF. CDR3 nucleotides: TGCGCCAGCACTAGAGTACCGGGACTAGCGGAGTACAATGAGCAGTTCTTC. Using reference TRBV5-1 and TRBJ2-1 for the parts outside the CDR3, the full variable domain is KAGVTQTPRYLIKTRGQQVTLSCSPISGHRSVSWYQQTPGQGLQFLFEYFSETQRNKGNFPGRFSGRQFSNSRSEMNVSTLELGDSALYLCASTRVPGLAEYNEQFFGPGTRLTVL.

The CDR3 nucleotides are TGTGCCAGCAGCTCGACAGGGTTGGAGACCCAGTACTTC. Translation: CASSSTGLETQYF. The V gene is TRBV7-8, the J gene TRBJ2-5; 7 bases line up with TRBD1. CDR1 is SGHVS, CDR2 FQNEAQ, per germline. The CDR3 length is 13 residues. J gave up 5 bases and V 4 bases, and 4 bases lay outside the gene matches.

This sequence joins TRBV27 and TRBJ1-2, with D unresolved. Germline V gene lookup returns CDR1 MNHEY and CDR2 SMNVEV (reference sequence). The length of the CDR3 is 15 residues. The V end lost 5 bases, the J end lost 2 bases, and 15 bases lay between the germline ends. The CDR3 sequence is CASSHTWVLNYGYTF. The CDR3 nucleotides read TGTGCCAGCAGTCATACTTGGGTGTTAAACTATGGCTACACCTTC.

The chain carries TRBV11-3 and TRBJ2-2, with 15 nucleotides matching TRBD2. V shed 5 bases and J 6 bases; nucleotides not matched to a gene: 4. The CDR3 is 16 residues long. The germline CDR1 and CDR2 sequences are SGHNT and YENEEA. For the CDR3, the DNA is TGTGCCAGCAGCCCGAGGACTAGCGGGAGGGCCGGGGAGCTGTTTTTT. As protein: CASSPRTSGRAGELFF.

Only one count was recorded for this clone. The rearrangement joins TRBV5-1 to TRBJ2-5, with 9 nucleotides matching TRBD2. Germline V gene lookup returns CDR1 SGHRS and CDR2 YFSETQ. CDR3 length equals 14 residues. With 4 bases clipped from V and 4 bases from J, the junction kept 5 bases outside the gene matches. The CDR3 DNA follows: TGCGCCAGCAGCCCTAGCGGGGACGTAGAGACCCAGTACTTC. Translation: CASSPSGDVETQYF.

The chain carries TRBV10-3 and TRBJ2-2; 10 bases are shared with TRBD2. V lost 6 bases, J lost 5 bases, and 9 bases stayed unmatched. The CDR3 runs to 16 residues. Germline assignment: CDR1 ENHRY and CDR2 SYGVKD. CDR3 region: CAIRGLSSGSTGELFF. The CDR3 bases are TGTGCCATCAGGGGTTTGTCTAGCGGGAGTACCGGGGAGCTGTTTTTT.

This clone showed up just once. This chain uses TRBV19 with TRBJ1-5; 7 nucleotides line up with TRBD1. There are 14 residues in the CDR3. CDR1 is LNHDA and CDR2 is SQIVND in the germline V gene (reference sequence). V lost 4 bases and J lost 1; bases outside the gene matches: 1. The CDR3 loop is CASSTDRSNQPQHF. Written as DNA, the CDR3 is TGTGCCAGTAGTACGGACAGGAGCAATCAGCCCCAGCATTTT.

J is TRBJ2-7 and V is TRBV19; the match to TRBD2 covers 10 bases. The CDR3 loop spans 14 amino acids. V trimming: 4 bases; J trimming: 2 bases; junction bases outside the gene matches: 2. The germline CDR1 and CDR2 sequences are LNHDA and SQIVND (reference sequence). The CDR3 loop is CASSRAGGPYEQYF. The CDR3 DNA is TGTGCCAGTAGTAGAGCGGGAGGGCCCTACGAGCAGTACTTC.